A single sample is the source of the 18 T cell receptor beta chains below, sequenced in a study of blood T cell repertoires in COVID-19. Produced via immunoSEQ multiplex PCR; TCRdb's table is partial and in-frame only. The table includes approximately 250,000 clones, 84% detected once. Sample: peripheral blood. The receptor set was obtained from a man between 60 and 75 years old with acute or convalescent COVID-19.

V gene TRBV11-1 combines with J gene TRBJ2-2; TRBD1 might be the D (6 bases). The CDR3 spans 12 residues. The germline V gene has CDR1 SGHAT and CDR2 FQDESV (reference sequence). V gave up 5 bases and J gave up 7 bases, with 8 bases separating them. The CDR3 DNA follows: TGTGCCAGCAGCCGAGGGGGCGGGGAGCTGTTTTTT. Protein: CASSRGGGELFF.

CDR3 sequence (DNA): TGTGCCACCAGCAGTGATCAGGGGGGATTCCCGGGGACTGAAGCTTTCTTT. Its protein product is CATSSDQGGFPGTEAFF. V and J are TRBV15 and TRBJ1-1; the match to TRBD1 covers 7 bases. Germline V gene sequence: CDR1 LNHNV, CDR2 YYDKDF (reference sequence). Trimming cost V 3 bases and J 5 bases; bases outside gene matches: 15. The CDR3 is 17 residues long. Full variable domain (remainder filled in from reference TRBV15 and TRBJ1-1): DAMVIQNPRYQVTQFGKPVTLSCSQTLNHNVMYWYQQKSSQAPKLLFHYYDKDFNNEADTPDNFQSRRPNTSFCFLDIRSPGLGDTAMYLCATSSDQGGFPGTEAFFGQGTRLTVV.

This clone was observed once. The CDR3 loop is CASTPLYRGRNTEAFF. The CDR3 coding sequence is TGTGCCAGTACCCCACTGTACAGGGGGCGAAACACTGAAGCTTTCTTT. The rearrangement uses TRBV19 and TRBJ1-1, with 9 bases identical to TRBD1. V was pared by 7 bases and J by 2 bases, with 11 bases of the junction left unmatched. CDR1 is LNHDA and CDR2 is SQIVND in the germline V gene (reference sequence). The CDR3 sequence is 16 residues long.

J is TRBJ2-7 and V is TRBV27; no definite D call. The CDR3 length is 13 residues. V was trimmed by 2 bases and J by 2 bases, leaving 7 bases between them. The germline V gene encodes CDR1 MNHEY and CDR2 SMNVEV (reference sequence). In DNA, the CDR3 is TGTGCCAGCAGTTTAAGCGTGACCTACGAGCAGTACTTC. Amino acid sequence: CASSLSVTYEQYF.

The rearrangement uses TRBV14 and TRBJ1-1; TRBD1 agrees at 7 bases. V lost 2 bases, J lost 5 bases, and 5 bases stayed unmatched. Germline lookup yields CDR1 SGHDN and CDR2 FVKESK. The CDR3 spans 14 residues. CDR3 amino acids: CASSQPGGGTEAFF. CDR3 nucleotide sequence: TGTGCCAGCAGCCAACCAGGGGGAGGTACTGAAGCTTTCTTT.

This clone was recorded once. The genes are TRBV5-1 and TRBJ2-3, with a possible D match to TRBD1 (6 bases). The germline gives CDR1 SGHRS, CDR2 YFSETQ. The CDR3 consists of 16 residues. V lost 1 base to trimming and J lost 2 bases, with 14 bases between them. The CDR3 sequence is CASSLRETGYTDTQYF. CDR3 sequence (DNA): TGCGCCAGCAGCTTGCGAGAGACAGGATACACAGATACGCAGTATTTT. Supplemented by reference TRBV5-1 and TRBJ2-3, the full variable domain reads KAGVTQTPRYLIKTRGQQVTLSCSPISGHRSVSWYQQTPGQGLQFLFEYFSETQRNKGNFPGRFSGRQFSNSRSEMNVSTLELGDSALYLCASSLRETGYTDTQYFGPGTRLTVL.

Written as DNA, the CDR3 is TGTGCCAGCCGGACAGGGGGCATTGGGAAACTGTTTTTT. It encodes CASRTGGIGKLFF. The chain has TRBV5-8 and TRBJ1-4; 11 positions agree with TRBD1. V gave up 7 bases and J gave up 11 bases; unmatched junction bases: 7. The CDR3 has 13 residues. The germline CDR1 and CDR2 sequences are SGHTS and YDEGEE.

The chain has TRBV29-1 and TRBJ1-1; perhaps TRBD1 as D (5 bases). This CDR3 is built from 12 residues. V gave up 2 bases and J gave up 2 bases, with 6 bases separating them. CDR1 SQVTM and CDR2 ANQGSEA come from the germline V gene. CDR3 in amino acids: CSVEQGNTEAFF. DNA for the CDR3: TGCAGCGTTGAACAGGGAAACACTGAAGCTTTCTTT.

The chain combines TRBV30 with TRBJ2-7; possibly TRBD2 for D (5 bases). This CDR3 is 13 amino acids long. The ends were cut back, 1 base at V and 0 bases at J, with 7 bases in the middle. Per the germline V gene, CDR1 is GTSNPN and CDR2 is SVGIG (reference sequence). The CDR3 loop is CAWSGGISYEQYF. The CDR3 DNA sequence: TGTGCCTGGAGTGGAGGGATCTCCTACGAGCAGTACTTC.

This clone was recorded once. This rearrangement joins TRBV5-3 to TRBJ1-1; maybe TRBD1 (5 bases). TRBV5-3 falls under the ORF class, with uncertain function. Trimming took off 2 bases at V and 1 base at J, with 15 bases between the two ends. This CDR3 region has 16 residues. Here the CDR3 DNA reads TGTGCCAGAAGCTTAGACCGATGGGACTCGAACACTGAAGCTTTCTTT. Translation gives CARSLDRWDSNTEAFF.

The rearrangement joins TRBV6-5 to TRBJ2-7, with 11 bases that match TRBD1. This CDR3 is 15 amino acids long. Germline assignment: CDR1 MNHEY and CDR2 SVGAGI. J lost 4 bases, V lost 6 bases, and 8 bases had no gene match. CDR3 sequence reads: CASRSEGTGGYEQYF. CDR3 nucleotide sequence: TGTGCCAGCAGGTCGGAGGGGACAGGGGGTTACGAGCAGTACTTC.

V gene TRBV18 combines with J gene TRBJ2-2; possibly TRBD1 for D (6 bases). V was cut by 6 bases and J by 5 bases, with 13 bases left in between. Germline CDR1 KGHSH, CDR2 LQKENI. CDR3 size: 14 residues. Here the CDR3 reads CASSPGQITGELFF. The CDR3, as DNA: TGTGCCAGCTCCCCTGGACAGATAACCGGGGAGCTGTTTTTT.

The chain carries TRBV19 and TRBJ1-2; the D gene is possibly TRBD1 (5 bases). Germline CDR1 and CDR2: LNHDA and SQIVND (reference sequence). Trimming pared 9 bases from V and 0 bases from J, leaving 23 bases between. The CDR3 is 17 residues long. The CDR3 here is CASRFSGRGPTNYGYTF. The CDR3 DNA follows: TGTGCCAGCCGCTTTTCTGGGAGGGGACCTACTAACTATGGCTACACCTTC.

Only one count was recorded for this clone. The chain has TRBV7-3 and TRBJ2-5; 8 bases align to TRBD2. Germline V gives CDR1 SGHTA, CDR2 FQGTGA. With 5 bases clipped from V and 2 bases from J, the junction kept 7 bases outside the gene matches. This CDR3 contains 15 residues. The CDR3 DNA follows: TGTGCCAGCAGCCCCAGCGGGGGCGTACAAGAGACCCAGTACTTC. Translation gives CASSPSGGVQETQYF.

The V gene is TRBV3-1 (or the pseudogene TRBV3-2), the J gene TRBJ2-7; D is unresolved. The CDR3 extends over 14 amino acids. CDR1 and CDR2 from the germline V gene are LGHDT and YNNKEL (reference sequence). The germline V and J ends were trimmed by 4 bases and 2 bases, with 12 bases remaining between them. The CDR3, as DNA: TGTGCCAGCAGCCCTCGGCCGGGTCCCTACGAGCAGTACTTC. It codes for CASSPRPGPYEQYF.

This clone was observed once. The chain is built from TRBV4-1 and TRBJ2-3; a weak D match, TRBD2 (5 bases). Germline lookup yields CDR1 MGHRA and CDR2 YSYEKL. The CDR3 is 13 amino acids. Trimming pared 8 bases from V and 0 bases from J, leaving 9 bases between. This CDR3 is CASGGSSTDTQYF. As DNA, the CDR3 is TGCGCCAGCGGAGGATCTAGCACAGATACGCAGTATTTT.

This rearrangement joins TRBV6-1 to TRBJ2-7; a weak D match, TRBD2 (5 bases). V was clipped by 2 bases and J by 3 bases, with 11 bases between them. Germline values: CDR1 MNHNS, CDR2 SASEGT. The CDR3 has 14 amino acids. CDR3 amino acids: CASSELGGLYEQYF. The CDR3 bases are TGTGCCAGCAGTGAATTAGGTGGACTCTACGAGCAGTACTTC.

The V and J genes are TRBV20-1 and TRBJ1-5; D is perhaps TRBD1 (5 bases). Germline CDR1 and CDR2: DFQATT and SNEGSKA (reference sequence). CDR3 size: 17 residues. Trimming stripped 3 bases from V and 0 bases from J, with 18 bases between. The CDR3 protein is CSASSWGKGGSNQPQHF. As DNA, the CDR3 is TGCAGTGCTAGTTCATGGGGCAAGGGCGGTAGCAATCAGCCCCAGCATTTT.